This T cell receptor beta chain is drawn from a study of monozygotic twins with cystic fibrosis. The germline CDR1 and CDR2 sequences are MNHNY and SVGAGI (reference sequence). The CDR3 spans 14 residues. V lost 9 bases to trimming and J lost 4 bases, with 18 bases between them. Sequencing was performed with immunoSEQ multiplex PCR; in TCRdb, only in-frame clones are kept and a portion is missing. Among tens of thousands of clones listed, 90% to 95% were seen once. A single count supports this clone. This receptor was identified in a boy aged 2 to 10 with cystic fibrosis. The source material was blood. The V and J genes are TRBV6-6 and TRBJ1-2, with TRBD1 as a possible D gene (5 bases). The CDR3 bases are TGTGCCAGTACGCGACGGGACGGATTCTATGGCTACACCTTC. It translates to CASTRRDGFYGYTF.